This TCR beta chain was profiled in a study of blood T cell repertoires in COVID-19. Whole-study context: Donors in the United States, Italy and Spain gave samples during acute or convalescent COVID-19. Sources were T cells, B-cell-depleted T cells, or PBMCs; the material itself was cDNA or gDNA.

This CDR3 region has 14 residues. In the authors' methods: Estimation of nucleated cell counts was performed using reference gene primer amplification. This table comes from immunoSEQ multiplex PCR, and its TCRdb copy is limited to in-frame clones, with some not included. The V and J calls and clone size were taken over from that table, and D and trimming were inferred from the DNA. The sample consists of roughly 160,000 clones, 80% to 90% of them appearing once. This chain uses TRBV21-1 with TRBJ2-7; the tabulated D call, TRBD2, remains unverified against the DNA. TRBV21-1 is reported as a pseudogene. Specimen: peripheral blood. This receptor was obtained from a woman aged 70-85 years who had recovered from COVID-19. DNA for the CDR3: TGTGCCAGCAGCAAAGGGCGGGAGCCCTACGAGCAGTACTTC. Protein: CASSKGREPYEQYF.